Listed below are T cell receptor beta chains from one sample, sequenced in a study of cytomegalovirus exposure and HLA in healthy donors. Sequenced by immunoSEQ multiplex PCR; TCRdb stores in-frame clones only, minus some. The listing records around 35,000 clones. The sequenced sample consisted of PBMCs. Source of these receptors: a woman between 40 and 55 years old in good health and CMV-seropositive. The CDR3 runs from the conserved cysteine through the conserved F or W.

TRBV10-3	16	CAISAQGAKVADIQYF
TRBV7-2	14	CASSRGPQLGGLFF
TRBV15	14	CATSRGTGRDEQYF
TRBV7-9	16	CASRVSGTGTDNEQFF
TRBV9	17	CASSPRDMGSWDYEQYF
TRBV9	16	CASSVAGAGGSNEQFF
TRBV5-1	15	CASSPLAGGPGEQYF
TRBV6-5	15	CASSLEGARYTEAFF
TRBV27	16	CASSSLGLEYTGELFF
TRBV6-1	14	CASSGAQGNQPQHF
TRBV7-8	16	CASSIEAGGPQDTQYF
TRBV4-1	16	CASSPEGTSLNNEQFF
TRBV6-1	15	CASSGPGTSSGELFF
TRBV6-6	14	CASSSPGQSYEQYF
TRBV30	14	CAWNYREGKNIQYF
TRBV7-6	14	CASSPLRGSREQYF
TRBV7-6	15	CASSLAGTGSYEQYF
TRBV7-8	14	CASSSDFKPYEQYF
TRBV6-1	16	CASSDRGTLNINEQYF
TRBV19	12	CASTGDNYGYTF
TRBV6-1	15	CASSEGVGGRETQYF
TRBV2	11	CATEVRDEQFF
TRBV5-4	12	CASSLASQSYTF
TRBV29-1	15	CSVDGGSLGIKTQYF
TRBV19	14	CASSIVGGDGELFF
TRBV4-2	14	CASSHPERVTEAFF
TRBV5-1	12	CASRPDSSGYTF
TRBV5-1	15	CASSLVGTNQETQYF
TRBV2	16	CASSEGTGGGGNTIYF
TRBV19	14	CASSATYGSYEQYF
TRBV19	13	CASLEAGGNEQFF
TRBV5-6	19	CASSPALGLIAGDDGTQYF
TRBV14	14	CASSAQGPHQPQHF
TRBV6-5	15	CASRGTGAPNEKLFF
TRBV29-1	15	CSVGKASSKGGTQYF
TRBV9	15	CASSVSGTATDTQYF
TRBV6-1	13	CASSGQYQETQYF
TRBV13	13	CASSPGRYNEQFF
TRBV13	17	CASRHRTGRISGNTIYF
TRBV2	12	CASKPDRSEQYF
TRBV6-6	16	CASRGRGGGAMETQYF
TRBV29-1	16	CSVGASGSTSTGELFF
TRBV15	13	CATSRDLDGGGFF
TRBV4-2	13	CASSPTGPDEQFF
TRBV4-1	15	CASSQDGGGQETQYF
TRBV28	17	CASSPRLAGVSTDTQYF
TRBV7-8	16	CASSLVARVSNYGYTF
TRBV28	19	CASSLWTGSTYDSNQPQHF
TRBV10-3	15	CAIRPLAGAYNEQFF
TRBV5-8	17	CASSLGFSGNTLSEQFF
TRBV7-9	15	CASSLVTGHYNEQFF
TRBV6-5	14	CASTTGTGSYEQYF
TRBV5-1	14	CASSEFLSGNTIYF
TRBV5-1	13	CASSLAPSYEQYF
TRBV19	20	CASSFSGTSGGLQQADTQYF